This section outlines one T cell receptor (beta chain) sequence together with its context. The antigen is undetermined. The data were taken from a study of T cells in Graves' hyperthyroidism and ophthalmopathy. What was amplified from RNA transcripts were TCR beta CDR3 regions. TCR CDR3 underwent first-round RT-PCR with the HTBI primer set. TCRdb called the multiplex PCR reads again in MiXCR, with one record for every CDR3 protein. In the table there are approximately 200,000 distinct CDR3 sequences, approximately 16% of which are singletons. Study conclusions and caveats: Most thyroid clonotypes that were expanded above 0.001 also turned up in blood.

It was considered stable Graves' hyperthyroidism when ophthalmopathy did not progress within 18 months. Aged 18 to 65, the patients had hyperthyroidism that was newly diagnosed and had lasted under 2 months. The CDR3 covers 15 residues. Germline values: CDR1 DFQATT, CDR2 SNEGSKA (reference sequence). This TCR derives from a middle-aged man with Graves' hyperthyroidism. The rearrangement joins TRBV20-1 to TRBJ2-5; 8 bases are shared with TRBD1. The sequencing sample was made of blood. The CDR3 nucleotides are TGCAGGGCAGCGCAGGGGGCAGGGGCGGGGGAGACCCAGTACTTC. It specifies CRAAQGAGAGETQYF.